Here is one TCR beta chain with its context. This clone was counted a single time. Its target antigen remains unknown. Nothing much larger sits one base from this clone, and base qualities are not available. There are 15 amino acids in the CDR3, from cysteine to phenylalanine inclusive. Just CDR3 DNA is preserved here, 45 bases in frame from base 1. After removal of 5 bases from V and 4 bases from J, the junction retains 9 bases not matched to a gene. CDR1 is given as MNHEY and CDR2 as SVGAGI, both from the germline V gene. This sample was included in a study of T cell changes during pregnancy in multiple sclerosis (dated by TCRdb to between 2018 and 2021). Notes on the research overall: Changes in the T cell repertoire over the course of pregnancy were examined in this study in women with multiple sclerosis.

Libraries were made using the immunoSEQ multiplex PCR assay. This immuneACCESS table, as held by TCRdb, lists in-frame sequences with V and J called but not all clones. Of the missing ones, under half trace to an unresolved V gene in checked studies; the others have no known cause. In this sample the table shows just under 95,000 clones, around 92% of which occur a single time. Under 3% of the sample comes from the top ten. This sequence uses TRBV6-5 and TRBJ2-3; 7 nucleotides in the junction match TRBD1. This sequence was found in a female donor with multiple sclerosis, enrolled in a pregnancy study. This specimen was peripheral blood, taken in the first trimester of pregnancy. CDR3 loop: CASSIRQGYSDTQYF. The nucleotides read TGTGCCAGCAGTATACGACAGGGTTACTCAGATACGCAGTATTTT.